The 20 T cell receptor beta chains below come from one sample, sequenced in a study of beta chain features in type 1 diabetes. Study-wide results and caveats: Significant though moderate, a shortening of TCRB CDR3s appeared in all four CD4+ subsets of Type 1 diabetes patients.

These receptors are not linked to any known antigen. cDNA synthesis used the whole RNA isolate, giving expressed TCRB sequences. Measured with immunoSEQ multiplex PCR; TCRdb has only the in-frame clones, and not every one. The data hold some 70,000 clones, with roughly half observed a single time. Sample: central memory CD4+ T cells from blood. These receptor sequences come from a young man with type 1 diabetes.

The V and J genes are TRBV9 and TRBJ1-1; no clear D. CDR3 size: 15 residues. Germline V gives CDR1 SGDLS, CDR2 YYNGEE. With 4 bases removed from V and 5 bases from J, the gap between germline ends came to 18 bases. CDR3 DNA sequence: TGTGCCAGCAGCCCATACCTGGGAGGGATTACTGAAGCTTTCTTT. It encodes CASSPYLGGITEAFF.

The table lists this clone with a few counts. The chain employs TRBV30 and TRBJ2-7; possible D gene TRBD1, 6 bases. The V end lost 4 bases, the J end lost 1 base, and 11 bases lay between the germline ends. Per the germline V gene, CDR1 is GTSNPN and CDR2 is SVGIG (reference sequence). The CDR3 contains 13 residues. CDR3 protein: CAWKQGPSYEQYF. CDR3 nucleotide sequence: TGTGCCTGGAAACAGGGACCTTCCTACGAGCAGTACTTC.

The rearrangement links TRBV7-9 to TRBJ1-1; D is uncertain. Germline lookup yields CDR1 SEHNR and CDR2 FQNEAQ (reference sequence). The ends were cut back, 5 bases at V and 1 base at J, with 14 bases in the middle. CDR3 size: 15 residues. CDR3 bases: TGTGCCAGCAGCACGACTGCAGCGGGGAACACTGAAGCTTTCTTT. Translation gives CASSTTAAGNTEAFF.

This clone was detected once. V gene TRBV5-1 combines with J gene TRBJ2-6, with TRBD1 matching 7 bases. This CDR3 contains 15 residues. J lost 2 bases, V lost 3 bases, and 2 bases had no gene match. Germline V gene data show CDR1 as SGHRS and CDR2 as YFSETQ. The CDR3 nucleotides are TGCGCCAGCAGCTCAGACAGGGCTGGGGCCAACGTCCTGACTTTC. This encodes CASSSDRAGANVLTF.

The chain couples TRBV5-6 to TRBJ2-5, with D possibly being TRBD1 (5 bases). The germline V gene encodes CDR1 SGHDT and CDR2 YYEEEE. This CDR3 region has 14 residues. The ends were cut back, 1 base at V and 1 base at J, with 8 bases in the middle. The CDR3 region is CASSLSTGQETQYF. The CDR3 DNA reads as TGTGCCAGCAGCTTGAGTACAGGCCAAGAGACCCAGTACTTC.

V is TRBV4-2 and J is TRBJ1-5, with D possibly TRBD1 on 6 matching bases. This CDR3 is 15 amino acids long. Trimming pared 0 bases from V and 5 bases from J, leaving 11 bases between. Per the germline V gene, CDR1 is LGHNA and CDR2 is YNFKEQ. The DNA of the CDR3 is TGTGCCAGCAGCCAAGATGGACAGATCGATCAGCCCCAGCATTTT. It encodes CASSQDGQIDQPQHF.

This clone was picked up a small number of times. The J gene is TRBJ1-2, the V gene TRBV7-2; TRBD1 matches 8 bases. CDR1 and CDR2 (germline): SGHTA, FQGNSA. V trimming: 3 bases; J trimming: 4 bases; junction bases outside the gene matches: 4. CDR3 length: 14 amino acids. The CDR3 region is CASSLGTGGYGYTF. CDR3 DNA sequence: TGTGCCAGCAGCTTGGGGACAGGTGGCTATGGCTACACCTTC.

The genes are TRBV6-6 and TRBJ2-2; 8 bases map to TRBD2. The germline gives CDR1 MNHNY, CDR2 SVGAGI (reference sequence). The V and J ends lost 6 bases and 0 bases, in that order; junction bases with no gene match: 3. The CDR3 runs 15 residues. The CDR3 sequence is CASRGSGTNTGELFF. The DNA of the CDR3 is TGTGCCAGCAGGGGTAGCGGGACGAACACCGGGGAGCTGTTTTTT.

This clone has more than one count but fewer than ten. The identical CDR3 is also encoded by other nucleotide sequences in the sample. The CDR3 nucleotides read TGCGCCAGCAGTTCGACAGGGGGCAATGAGCAGTTCTTC. Translation: CASSSTGGNEQFF. V and J are TRBV5-1 and TRBJ2-1, with 9 bases lining up with TRBD1. The germline CDR1 and CDR2 sequences are SGHRS and YFSETQ. Losses at the gene ends were 5 bases for V and 6 bases for J; bases not matched to a gene: 3. The CDR3 extends over 13 amino acids.

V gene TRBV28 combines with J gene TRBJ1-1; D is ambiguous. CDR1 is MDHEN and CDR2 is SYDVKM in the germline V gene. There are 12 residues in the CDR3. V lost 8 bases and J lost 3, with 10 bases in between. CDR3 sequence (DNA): TGTGCCAGCCAGAGAGGGTACACTGAAGCTTTCTTT. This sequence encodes CASQRGYTEAFF.

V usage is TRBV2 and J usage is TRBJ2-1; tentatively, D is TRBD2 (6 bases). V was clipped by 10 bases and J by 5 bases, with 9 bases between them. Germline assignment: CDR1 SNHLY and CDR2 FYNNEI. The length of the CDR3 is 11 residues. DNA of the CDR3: TGTGCCACAGGACTACACAATGAGCAGTTCTTC. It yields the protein CATGLHNEQFF.

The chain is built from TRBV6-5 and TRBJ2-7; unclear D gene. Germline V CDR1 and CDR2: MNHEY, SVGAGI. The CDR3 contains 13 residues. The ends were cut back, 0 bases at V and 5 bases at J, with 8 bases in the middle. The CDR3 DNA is TGTGCCAGCAGTTACTCGCAAGCCCACGAGCAGTACTTC. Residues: CASSYSQAHEQYF.

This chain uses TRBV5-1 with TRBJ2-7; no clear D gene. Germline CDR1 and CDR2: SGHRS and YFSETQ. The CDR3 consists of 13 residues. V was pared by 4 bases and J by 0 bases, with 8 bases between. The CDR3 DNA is TGCGCCAGCAGCCCGGGTTCCTCCTACGAGCAGTACTTC. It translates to CASSPGSSYEQYF.

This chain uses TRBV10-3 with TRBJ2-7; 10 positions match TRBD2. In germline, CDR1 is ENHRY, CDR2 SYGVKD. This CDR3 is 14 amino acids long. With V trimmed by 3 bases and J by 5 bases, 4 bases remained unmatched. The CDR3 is CAISELAGINEQYF. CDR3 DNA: TGTGCCATCAGTGAACTAGCGGGAATCAACGAGCAGTACTTC.

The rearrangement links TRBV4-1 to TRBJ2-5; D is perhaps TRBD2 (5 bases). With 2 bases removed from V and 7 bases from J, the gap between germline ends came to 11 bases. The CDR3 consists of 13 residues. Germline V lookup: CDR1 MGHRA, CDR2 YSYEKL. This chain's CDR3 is CASSQTPEGTQYF. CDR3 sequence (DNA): TGCGCCAGCAGCCAAACGCCAGAGGGGACCCAGTACTTC.

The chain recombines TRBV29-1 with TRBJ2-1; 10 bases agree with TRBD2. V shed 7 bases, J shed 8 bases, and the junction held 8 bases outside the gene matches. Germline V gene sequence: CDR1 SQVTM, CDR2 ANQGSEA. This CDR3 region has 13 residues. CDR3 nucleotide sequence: TGCAGCGCCGGACTAGCGGTCCCGGATGAGCAGTTCTTC. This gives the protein CSAGLAVPDEQFF.

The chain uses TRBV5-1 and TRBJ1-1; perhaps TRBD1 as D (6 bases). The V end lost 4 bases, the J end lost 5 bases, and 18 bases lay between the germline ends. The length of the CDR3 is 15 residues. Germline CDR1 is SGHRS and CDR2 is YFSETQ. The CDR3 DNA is TGCGCCAGCAGCCCACCGACAGGCAGAGGGACTGAAGCTTTCTTT. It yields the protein CASSPPTGRGTEAFF.

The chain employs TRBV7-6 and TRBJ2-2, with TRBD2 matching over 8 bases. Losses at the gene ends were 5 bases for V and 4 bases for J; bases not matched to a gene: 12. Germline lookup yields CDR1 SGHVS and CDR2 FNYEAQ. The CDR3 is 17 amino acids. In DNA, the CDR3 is TGTGCCAGCAGCCTAACTAGCGGCCTAAACCCCACCGGGGAGCTGTTTTTT. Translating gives CASSLTSGLNPTGELFF.

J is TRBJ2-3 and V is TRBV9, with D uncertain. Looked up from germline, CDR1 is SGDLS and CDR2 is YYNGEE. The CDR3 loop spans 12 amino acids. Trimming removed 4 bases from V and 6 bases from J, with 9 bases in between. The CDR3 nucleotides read TGTGCCAGCAGCATCCAGCGTGATACGCAGTATTTT. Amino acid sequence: CASSIQRDTQYF.

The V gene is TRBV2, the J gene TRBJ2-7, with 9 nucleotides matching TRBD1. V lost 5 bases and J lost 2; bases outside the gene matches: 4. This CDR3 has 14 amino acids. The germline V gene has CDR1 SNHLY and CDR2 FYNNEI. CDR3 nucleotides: TGTGCCAGCAGTCTACGACAGGGGGCCTACGAGCAGTACTTC. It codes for CASSLRQGAYEQYF.